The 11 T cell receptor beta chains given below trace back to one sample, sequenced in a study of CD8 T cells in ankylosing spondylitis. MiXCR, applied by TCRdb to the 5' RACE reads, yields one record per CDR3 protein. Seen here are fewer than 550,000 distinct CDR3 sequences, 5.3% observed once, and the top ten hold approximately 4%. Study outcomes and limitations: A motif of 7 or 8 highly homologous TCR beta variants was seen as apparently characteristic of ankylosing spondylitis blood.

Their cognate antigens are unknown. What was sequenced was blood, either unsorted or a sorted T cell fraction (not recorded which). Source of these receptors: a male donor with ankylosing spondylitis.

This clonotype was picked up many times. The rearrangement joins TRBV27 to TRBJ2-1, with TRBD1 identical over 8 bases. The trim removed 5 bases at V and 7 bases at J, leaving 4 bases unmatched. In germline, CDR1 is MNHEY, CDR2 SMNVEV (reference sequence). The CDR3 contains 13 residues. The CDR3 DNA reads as TGTGCCAGCAGTGCCTACAGGGGGAATGAGCAGTTCTTC. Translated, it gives CASSAYRGNEQFF.

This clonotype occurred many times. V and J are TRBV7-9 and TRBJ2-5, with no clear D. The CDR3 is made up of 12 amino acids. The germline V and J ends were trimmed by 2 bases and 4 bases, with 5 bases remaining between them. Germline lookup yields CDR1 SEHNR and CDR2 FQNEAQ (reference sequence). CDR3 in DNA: TGTGCCAGCAGCTTACAAGGAGAGACCCAGTACTTC. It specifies CASSLQGETQYF.

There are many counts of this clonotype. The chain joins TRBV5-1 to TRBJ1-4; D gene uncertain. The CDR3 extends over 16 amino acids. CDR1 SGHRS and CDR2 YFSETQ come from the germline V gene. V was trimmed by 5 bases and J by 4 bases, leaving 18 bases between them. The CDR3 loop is CASSETGQLLNEKLFF. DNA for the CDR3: TGCGCCAGCAGTGAGACCGGGCAGCTTCTTAATGAAAAACTGTTTTTT.

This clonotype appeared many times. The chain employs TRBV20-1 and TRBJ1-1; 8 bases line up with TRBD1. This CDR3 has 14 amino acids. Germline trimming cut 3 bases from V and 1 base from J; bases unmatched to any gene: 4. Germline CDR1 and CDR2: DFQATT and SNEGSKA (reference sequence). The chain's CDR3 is CSASPGTGNTEAFF. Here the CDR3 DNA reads TGCAGTGCTAGCCCGGGGACAGGGAACACTGAAGCTTTCTTT.

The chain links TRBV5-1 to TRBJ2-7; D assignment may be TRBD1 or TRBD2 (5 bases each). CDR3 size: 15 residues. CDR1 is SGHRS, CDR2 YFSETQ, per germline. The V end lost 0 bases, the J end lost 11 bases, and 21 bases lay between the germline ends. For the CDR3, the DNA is TGCGCCAGCAGCTTGGCCGGCCGGGACGTGGGTGAAGAGTACTTC. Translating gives CASSLAGRDVGEEYF.

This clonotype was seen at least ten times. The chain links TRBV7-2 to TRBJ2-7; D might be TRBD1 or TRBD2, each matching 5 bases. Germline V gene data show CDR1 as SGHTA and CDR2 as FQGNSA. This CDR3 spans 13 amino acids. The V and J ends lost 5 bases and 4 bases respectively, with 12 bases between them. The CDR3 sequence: CASSLRDGYEQYF. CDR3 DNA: TGTGCCAGCAGCCTCCGGGACGGATACGAGCAGTACTTC.

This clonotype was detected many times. The CDR3 reads CASSFGGYGDQPQHF. In DNA form, the CDR3 reads TGTGCCAGCAGTTTTGGGGGTTATGGGGATCAGCCCCAGCATTTT. The chain carries TRBV12-3 or TRBV12-4 and TRBJ1-5, with D possibly matching TRBD1 (5 bases). This CDR3 has 15 amino acids. Trimming took 3 bases from V and 5 from J, leaving 14 bases between them.

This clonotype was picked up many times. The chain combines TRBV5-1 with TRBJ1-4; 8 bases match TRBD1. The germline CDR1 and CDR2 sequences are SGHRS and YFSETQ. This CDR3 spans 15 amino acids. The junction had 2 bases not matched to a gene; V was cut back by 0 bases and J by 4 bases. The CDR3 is CASSLGDRSNEKLFF. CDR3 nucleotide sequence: TGCGCCAGCAGCTTGGGGGACAGGAGTAATGAAAAACTGTTTTTT.

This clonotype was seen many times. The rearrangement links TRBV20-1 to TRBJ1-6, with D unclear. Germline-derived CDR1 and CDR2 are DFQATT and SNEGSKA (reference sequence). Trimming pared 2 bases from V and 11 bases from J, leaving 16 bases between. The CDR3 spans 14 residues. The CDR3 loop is CSARSQAVSTPLHF. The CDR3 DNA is TGCAGTGCTAGATCTCAGGCCGTGTCGACACCCCTCCACTTT.

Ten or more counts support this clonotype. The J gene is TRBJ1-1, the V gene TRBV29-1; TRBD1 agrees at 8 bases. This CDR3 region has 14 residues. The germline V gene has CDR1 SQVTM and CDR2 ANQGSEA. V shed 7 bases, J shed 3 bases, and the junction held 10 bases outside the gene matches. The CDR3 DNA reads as TGCAGCGCCGAGAAGGGGACAGGTTACACTGAAGCTTTCTTT. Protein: CSAEKGTGYTEAFF.

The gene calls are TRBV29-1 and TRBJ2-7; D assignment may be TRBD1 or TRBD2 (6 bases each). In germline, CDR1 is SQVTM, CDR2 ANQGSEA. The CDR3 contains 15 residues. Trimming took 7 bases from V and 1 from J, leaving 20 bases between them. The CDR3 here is CSAALGGSGSYEQYF. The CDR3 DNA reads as TGCAGCGCCGCGCTCGGGGGCAGTGGGTCCTACGAGCAGTACTTC.